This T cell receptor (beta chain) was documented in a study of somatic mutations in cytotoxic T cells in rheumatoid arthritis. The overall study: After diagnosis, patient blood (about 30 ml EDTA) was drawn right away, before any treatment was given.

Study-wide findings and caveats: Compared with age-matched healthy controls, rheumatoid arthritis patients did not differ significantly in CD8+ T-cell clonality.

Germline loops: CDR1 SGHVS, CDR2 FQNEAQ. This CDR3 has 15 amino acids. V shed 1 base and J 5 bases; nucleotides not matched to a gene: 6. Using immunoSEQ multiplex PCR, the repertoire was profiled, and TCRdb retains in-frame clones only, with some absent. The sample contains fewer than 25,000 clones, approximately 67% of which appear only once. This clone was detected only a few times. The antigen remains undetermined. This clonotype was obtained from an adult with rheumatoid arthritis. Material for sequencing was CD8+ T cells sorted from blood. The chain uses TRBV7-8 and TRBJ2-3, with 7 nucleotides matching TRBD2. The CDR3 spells CASSLVGGGGDTQYF. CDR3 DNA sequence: TGTGCCAGCAGCTTAGTTGGCGGGGGAGGAGATACGCAGTATTTT. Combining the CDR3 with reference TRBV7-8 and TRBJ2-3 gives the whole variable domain GAGVSQSPRYKVAKRGQDVALRCDPISGHVSLFWYQQALGQGPEFLTYFQNEAQLDKSGLPSDRFFAERPEGSVSTLKIQRTQQEDSAVYLCASSLVGGGGDTQYFGPGTRLTVL.